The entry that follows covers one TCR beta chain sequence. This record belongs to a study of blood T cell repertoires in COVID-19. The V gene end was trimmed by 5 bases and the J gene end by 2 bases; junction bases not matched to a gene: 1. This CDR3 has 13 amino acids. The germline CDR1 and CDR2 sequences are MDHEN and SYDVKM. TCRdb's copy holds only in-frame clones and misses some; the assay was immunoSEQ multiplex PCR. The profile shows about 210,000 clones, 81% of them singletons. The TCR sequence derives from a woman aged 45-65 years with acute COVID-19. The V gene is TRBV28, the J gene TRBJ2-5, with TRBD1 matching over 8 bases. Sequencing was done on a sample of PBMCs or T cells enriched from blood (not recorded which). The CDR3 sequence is CASSRDRQETQYF. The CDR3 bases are TGTGCCAGCAGTAGGGACAGGCAAGAGACCCAGTACTTC.